Listed below are T cell receptor beta chains from one sample, sequenced in a study of blood T cell repertoires in COVID-19. Using immunoSEQ multiplex PCR, the repertoire was profiled, and TCRdb retains in-frame clones only, with some absent. The table lists approximately 50,000 clones, 70% to 85% of them singletons. The sequencing sample was made of peripheral blood. All receptors come from a man aged 65 to 79 with acute or convalescent COVID-19. CDR3s include the opening cysteine and the closing phenylalanine or tryptophan. The D gene is left open where the match is weak. Expanded clones are given a class, and other clones once, few, many or no size at all.

TRBV10-2	14	TRBJ1-2	NA	TRBD1	TGCGCCAGCAGTGGGGGACAGGGGGTATATGGCTACACCTTC	CASSGGQGVYGYTF
TRBV6-2/TRBV6-3	15	TRBJ2-7	NA	TRBD2	TGTGCCAGCAGTACCACCGGGACTAGCGGGAGGTTGCAGTACTTC	CASSTTGTSGRLQYF
TRBV5-1	13	TRBJ2-1	NA	NA	TGCGCCAGCAGCTTGGCGGTTTACAATGAGCAGTTCTTC	CASSLAVYNEQFF
TRBV4-1	16	TRBJ1-2	NA	TRBD1	TGCGCCAGCAGCCCGGGGACCCGACAGGGTTTGAGTGGCTACACCTTC	CASSPGTRQGLSGYTF
TRBV24-1	15	TRBJ2-3	NA	NA	TGTGCCACCAGTGTTGGCACGGGTGGTACAGATACGCAGTATTTT	CATSVGTGGTDTQYF
TRBV4-2	15	TRBJ2-7	NA	NA	TGTGCCAGCAGCCAAGAAATTACAGGGCCCACCGAGCAGTACTTC	CASSQEITGPTEQYF
TRBV20-1	11	TRBJ2-5	NA	NA	TGCAGTGCTTACTCGCGAGAGACCCAGTACTTC	CSAYSRETQYF
TRBV30	13	TRBJ1-1	many	NA	TGTGCCTGGATTCGACAGGTGGAAACTGAAGCTTTCTTT	CAWIRQVETEAFF
TRBV27	16	TRBJ2-4	NA	TRBD2	TGTGCCAGCAGTTCCCTAGCGGGAGTAGCCAAAAACATTCAGTACTTC	CASSSLAGVAKNIQYF
TRBV5-1	14	TRBJ2-5	NA	NA	TGCGCCAGCAGCTTGCAAGAACAGAAAGAGACCCAGTACTTC	CASSLQEQKETQYF
TRBV18	15	TRBJ1-3	NA	TRBD1	TGTGCCAGCTCACGGGACAGCGTCTCTGGAAACACCATATATTTT	CASSRDSVSGNTIYF
TRBV29-1	13	TRBJ2-3	NA	TRBD2	TGCAGCGTTGGGGGGGGTAGCACAGATACGCAGTATTTT	CSVGGGSTDTQYF
TRBV7-9	13	TRBJ2-7	NA	TRBD2	TGTGCCAGCAGGGAACTAGCGGGTGCCGAGCAGTACTTC	CASRELAGAEQYF
TRBV6-5	13	TRBJ2-7	NA	TRBD1	TGTGCCAGCACCCAGGACAGGGCGGACGAGCAGTACTTC	CASTQDRADEQYF
TRBV27	14	TRBJ2-5	NA	NA	TGTGCCAGCAGTTGGAGTAACAGGGATGGGACCCAGTACTTC	CASSWSNRDGTQYF
TRBV30	13	TRBJ2-1	once	NA	TGTGCCTGGGCTCTTACAGGGTACAATGAGCAGTTCTTC	CAWALTGYNEQFF
TRBV9	15	TRBJ1-6	NA	NA	TGTGCCAGCAGCGTAGGGGGGGACGGGTTGTCACCCCTCCACTTT	CASSVGGDGLSPLHF
TRBV7-8	16	TRBJ2-1	NA	TRBD2	TGTGCCAGCAGCTTACGGAATAGCGGGGTGGGTAATGAGCAGTTCTTC	CASSLRNSGVGNEQFF
TRBV7-9	12	TRBJ2-7	NA	NA	TGTGCCAGCAGCCCAAATGACCAGGTGGAGTACTTC	CASSPNDQVEYF
TRBV4-2	16	TRBJ2-5	NA	TRBD2	TGTGCCAGCAGCTCCCAGCGGGGGGGTGAGGAAGAGACCCAGTACTTC	CASSSQRGGEEETQYF
TRBV30	13	TRBJ1-2	NA	NA	TGTGCCTGGAGGGATCAGGGGATCCGTGGCTACACCTTC	CAWRDQGIRGYTF
TRBV15	17	TRBJ2-5	once	NA	TGTGCCACCAGCAGAGATCGGAGGGGTAACTACGCAGAGACCCAGTACTTC	CATSRDRRGNYAETQYF
TRBV6-6	14	TRBJ2-7	medium-sized	TRBD2	TGTGCCAGCAATCTAGAGGGCTCGGGAGGTGAGCAGTACTTC	CASNLEGSGGEQYF
TRBV30	15	TRBJ2-6	NA	NA	TGTGCCTGGTTTACCCACAGGGAAGCGGCCAACGTCCTGACTTTC	CAWFTHREAANVLTF
TRBV29-1	11	TRBJ1-1	few	NA	TGCAGCGTTCTTAGGAACACTGAAGCTTTCTTT	CSVLRNTEAFF
TRBV3-1/TRBV3-2	12	TRBJ1-1	NA	NA	TGTGCCAGCAGCCAAGCTGGGGCCGGAGCTTTCTTT	CASSQAGAGAFF
TRBV28	15	TRBJ1-2	NA	TRBD1	TGTGCCAGCAGTTCGGGACAGGGACAAGCTACTGGCTACACCTTC	CASSSGQGQATGYTF
TRBV11-3	16	TRBJ1-1	NA	NA	TGTGCCAGCAGCATACCGCTGGGGGGGTCGGACACTGAAGCTTTCTTT	CASSIPLGGSDTEAFF
TRBV2	15	TRBJ1-1	few	TRBD1	TGTGCCAGCAGTGAAGACAGGGGGCGAGGCACTGAAGCTTTCTTT	CASSEDRGRGTEAFF
TRBV5-1	14	TRBJ2-7	NA	TRBD2	TGCGCCAGCAGCTTGACTAGCGGGAGGTACGAGCAGTACTTC	CASSLTSGRYEQYF
TRBV6-2/TRBV6-3	15	TRBJ2-5	NA	TRBD1	TGTGCCAGCAGTTACACCCGACAGGGTCAAGAGACCCAGTACTTC	CASSYTRQGQETQYF
TRBV29-1	12	TRBJ2-1	NA	NA	TGCAGCGTTGCTTTTAGAGAGGTCAAGCAGTTCTTC	CSVAFREVKQFF
TRBV7-8	14	TRBJ1-1	NA	NA	TGTGCCAGCAGCTTACTGGCGGGGAACACTGAAGCTTTCTTT	CASSLLAGNTEAFF
TRBV18	15	TRBJ2-1	NA	NA	TGTGCCAGCTCACTCGGTCAGGGGTCATACAATGAGCAGTTCTTC	CASSLGQGSYNEQFF
TRBV4-2	18	TRBJ2-1	NA	TRBD2	TGTGCCAGCAGCCAAGAGGTTTCTAGCGGGAGCTCCTACAATGAGCAGTTCTTC	CASSQEVSSGSSYNEQFF
TRBV5-4	19	TRBJ2-6	NA	NA	TGTGCCAGCAGCTCGACCTACAGCCCAGGGAAGTCTGGGGCCAACGTCCTGACTTTC	CASSSTYSPGKSGANVLTF
TRBV14	16	TRBJ2-5	NA	TRBD2	TGTGCCAGCAGCCAAGATCGGCTAGCGGGATTGGAGACCCAGTACTTC	CASSQDRLAGLETQYF
TRBV3-1/TRBV3-2	14	TRBJ2-7	NA	TRBD1	TGTGCCAGCAGCCAAGACAGGGGGCCCTACGAGCAGTACTTC	CASSQDRGPYEQYF
TRBV6-5	13	TRBJ1-2	NA	TRBD1	TGTGCCAGCAGTTACGAGACAGGGAATGGCTACACCTTC	CASSYETGNGYTF
TRBV6-4	16	TRBJ2-5	NA	TRBD1	TGTGCCAGCAATTACCCGGGACAGTATTATCAAGAGACCCAGTACTTC	CASNYPGQYYQETQYF
TRBV3-1/TRBV3-2	17	TRBJ2-1	NA	NA	TGTGCCAGCAGCCACATATTAACAGGGTACCTACGCAATGAGCAGTTCTTC	CASSHILTGYLRNEQFF
TRBV18	13	TRBJ1-1	NA	NA	TGTGCCAGCTCCGGGGACTCGAACACTGAAGCTTTCTTT	CASSGDSNTEAFF
TRBV7-9	12	TRBJ1-1	few	NA	TGTGCCAGCAGCTTAAGACACCGAGGGGCTTTCTTT	CASSLRHRGAFF